This entry features one T cell receptor beta chain sequence. The antigen is not known. The entry originates in a study of identifying expanded T cells in peripheral blood. The V gene's germline CDR1 is SGHDT and CDR2 YYEEEE. V was pared by 4 bases and J by 8 bases, with 12 bases between. The CDR3 has 13 residues. Points from the study as a whole: Roughly 2-week clone count variance significantly increased as total template count grew. Over around two and four weeks, about 16 and 20 clones changed, versus roughly 1.2 between replicates.

Here immunoSEQ multiplex PCR was the method, and the copy in TCRdb shows in-frame clones only, minus some. The sample comprises 60,000 or so clones, roughly four fifths of which are singletons, and approximately 19% rests with the top ten. The receptor was derived from a person aged 18 to 70 in good health. The chain is built from TRBV5-6 and TRBJ1-4; no reliable D call. The sample consisted of blood. The CDR3 nucleotides read TGTGCCAGCAGCCTATTCATGGGGGAAAAACTGTTTTTT. Amino acids: CASSLFMGEKLFF.